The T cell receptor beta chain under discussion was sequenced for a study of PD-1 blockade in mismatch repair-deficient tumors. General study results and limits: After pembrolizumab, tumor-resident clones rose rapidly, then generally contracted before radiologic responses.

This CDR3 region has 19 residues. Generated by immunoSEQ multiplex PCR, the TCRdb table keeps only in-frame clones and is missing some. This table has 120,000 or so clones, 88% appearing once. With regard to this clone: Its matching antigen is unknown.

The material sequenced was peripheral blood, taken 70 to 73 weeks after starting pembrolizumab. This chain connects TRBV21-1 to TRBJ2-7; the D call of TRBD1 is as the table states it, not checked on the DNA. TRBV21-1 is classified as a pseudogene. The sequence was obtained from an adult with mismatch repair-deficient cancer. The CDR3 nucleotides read TGTGCCAGCAGCAAAGAGATGGACAGGGGGCTCCCTCTTCGGTACGAGCAGTACTTC. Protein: CASSKEMDRGLPLRYEQYF.